Following are 26 T cell receptor beta chains from one sample sequenced in a study of T cells in Graves' hyperthyroidism and ophthalmopathy. Authors of the study amplified TCR beta CDR3 regions from RNA transcripts. Primed by the HTBI set, a first-round RT-PCR was run on the TCR CDR3. TCRdb re-called the multiplex PCR reads through MiXCR, storing one row per CDR3 protein. There are around 300,000 distinct CDR3 sequences in the sample; roughly 15% occur only once, and roughly 8.2% lies in the top ten. The source material was blood. Receptors were obtained from a woman between 35 and 50 years old with Graves' hyperthyroidism.

Only a few counts were recorded for this clonotype. The chain employs TRBV5-6 and TRBJ2-1; the D call may be TRBD1 or TRBD2 (6 bases each). The V and J ends lost 1 base and 9 bases respectively, with 14 bases between them. The CDR3 sequence is 14 residues long. Germline V gene lookup returns CDR1 SGHDT and CDR2 YYEEEE. The DNA for the CDR3 is TGTGCCAGCAGCTTGATGAAAGGGGGAGGTGAGCAGTTCTTC. It specifies CASSLMKGGGEQFF.

This clonotype has at least ten counts. The chain recombines TRBV2 with TRBJ2-3; the D gene is possibly TRBD1 (6 bases). The CDR3 has 13 residues. Germline CDR1 SNHLY, CDR2 FYNNEI. The V and J ends lost 5 bases and 2 bases respectively, with 8 bases between them. CDR3 sequence: CASSRQATDTQYF. CDR3 sequence (DNA): TGTGCCAGCAGTCGACAGGCCACAGATACGCAGTATTTT.

This clonotype was observed at least ten times. V is TRBV11-3 and J is TRBJ1-3; 9 bases fit TRBD1. The CDR3 has 14 residues. Germline CDR1 and CDR2: SGHNT and YENEEA. Unmatched junction bases numbered 11, after V lost 8 bases and J lost 9 bases. CDR3 protein: CASSGTGFSVTIYF. The DNA for the CDR3 is TGTGCCAGCTCCGGGACAGGGTTTTCGGTCACCATATATTTT.

This clonotype was counted only a few times. This sequence joins TRBV27 and TRBJ2-6; 9 nucleotides align to TRBD2. The CDR3 is 18 residues long. With 2 bases clipped from V and 1 base from J, the junction kept 6 bases outside the gene matches. Germline V gives CDR1 MNHEY, CDR2 SMNVEV (reference sequence). The CDR3 DNA follows: TGTGCCAGCAGTTTAATCGGCGGGAGGGTGTCTGGGGCCAACGTCCTGACTTTC. Residues: CASSLIGGRVSGANVLTF.

This clonotype has ten or more counts. The chain uses TRBV7-2 and TRBJ1-1; 7 bases line up with TRBD1. Germline CDR1 and CDR2: SGHTA and FQGNSA. The CDR3 covers 14 residues. With V trimmed by 5 bases and J by 4 bases, 7 bases remained unmatched. CDR3 bases: TGTGCCAGCAGCCCCCAGACAGGGAGCACTGAAGCTTTCTTT. Its translation: CASSPQTGSTEAFF.

A few counts support this clonotype. This chain links TRBV6-1 with TRBJ1-5; 7 bases map to TRBD1. Trimming took 0 bases from V and 6 from J; bases not matched to a gene: 5. Germline V gene sequence: CDR1 MNHNS, CDR2 SASEGT. CDR3 length equals 15 residues. CDR3 bases: TGTGCCAGCAGTGAAGCCGCAGGGGGGGCTCAGCCCCAGCATTTT. Its protein is CASSEAAGGAQPQHF.

The chain employs TRBV18 and TRBJ2-3, with a possible D match to TRBD2 (5 bases). CDR1 and CDR2 (germline): KGHSH, LQKENI. The CDR3 covers 15 residues. Trimming removed 1 base from V and 6 bases from J, with 14 bases in between. The CDR3 DNA reads TGTGCCAGCTCACCACTAGCGACGGGTGCGGATACGCAGTATTTT. It specifies CASSPLATGADTQYF. Complete variable domain (other parts from reference TRBV18 and TRBJ2-3): NAGVMQNPRHLVRRRGQEARLRCSPMKGHSHVYWYRQLPEEGLKFMVYLQKENIIDESGMPKERFSAEFPKEGPSILRIQQVVRGDSAAYFCASSPLATGADTQYFGPGTRLTVL.

In its sample, this clonotype was seen many times. The chain combines TRBV28 with TRBJ1-5; D call uncertain. Germline CDR1 MDHEN, CDR2 SYDVKM. CDR3 length: 15 amino acids. V was pared by 2 bases and J by 4 bases, with 12 bases between. CDR3 protein: CASSLGGGRNQPQHF. The CDR3, as DNA: TGTGCCAGCAGTTTAGGAGGAGGTCGGAATCAGCCCCAGCATTTT.

This clonotype occurred a few times. The chain employs TRBV6-1 and TRBJ2-7; no reliable D call. Trimming shortened V by 2 bases and J by 4 bases, and 9 bases separated the two germline ends. This CDR3 spans 13 amino acids. The V gene's germline CDR1 is MNHNS and CDR2 SASEGT. DNA of the CDR3: TGTGCCAGCAGTGAAAAGGGCGTTTACGAGCAGTACTTC. As protein: CASSEKGVYEQYF.

This clonotype has more than one count but fewer than ten. The CDR3 is CATSDEASGPSIQQFF. The CDR3 DNA reads TGTGCCACCAGTGATGAAGCTAGCGGGCCCTCCATACAGCAGTTCTTC. This chain connects TRBV24-1 to TRBJ2-1; 8 bases map to TRBD2. The CDR3 consists of 16 residues. V dropped 3 bases and J dropped 11; count of bases not matched to a gene: 14. Germline CDR1 KGHDR, CDR2 SFDVKD.

The chain has TRBV11-3 and TRBJ2-5; 8 bases line up with TRBD1. Germline trimming cut 4 bases from V and 4 bases from J; bases unmatched to any gene: 17. CDR3 length equals 18 residues. Germline CDR1 reads SGHNT; CDR2 reads YENEEA. The DNA of the CDR3 is TGTGCCAGCAGCTCAAGCCTGGACCTTCAGGGGGCAGGAGAGACCCAGTACTTC. The encoded protein is CASSSSLDLQGAGETQYF. The whole variable domain, remainder taken from reference TRBV11-3 and TRBJ2-5, is EAGVVQSPRYKIIEKKQPVAFWCNPISGHNTLYWYLQNLGQGPELLIRYENEEAVDDSQLPKDRFSAERLKGVDSTLKIQPAELGDSAVYLCASSSSLDLQGAGETQYFGPGTRLLVL.

This clonotype was seen a few times. The chain carries TRBV3-1 and TRBJ2-2; tentative D call: TRBD2 (5 bases). The V gene's germline CDR1 is LGHDT and CDR2 YNNKEL (reference sequence). There are 15 residues in the CDR3. Trimming pared 2 bases from V and 3 bases from J, leaving 10 bases between. CDR3 DNA sequence: TGTGCCAGCAGCCAAAGACTAATAGACACCGGGGAGCTGTTTTTT. Protein sequence: CASSQRLIDTGELFF.

The chain links TRBV5-1 to TRBJ2-1, with TRBD2 matching 9 bases. V lost 0 bases to trimming and J lost 6 bases; unmatched junction nucleotides: 4. CDR1 is SGHRS and CDR2 is YFSETQ in the germline V gene. The length of the CDR3 is 15 residues. CDR3 DNA sequence: TGCGCCAGCAGCTTGGTTCTAGCGGGGAGCAATGAGCAGTTCTTC. It encodes CASSLVLAGSNEQFF.

There are many counts of this clonotype. V gene TRBV20-1 combines with J gene TRBJ2-1; D not resolved. Between the trimmed V and J ends, which lost 0 bases and 5 bases, there was a span of 2 bases. Germline CDR1 and CDR2: DFQATT and SNEGSKA (reference sequence). This CDR3 is built from 11 residues. CDR3 nucleotides: TGCAGTGCTAGAGAAAACAATGAGCAGTTCTTC. The encoded protein is CSARENNEQFF.

This clonotype came up many times. This chain connects TRBV5-4 to TRBJ2-7; D call uncertain. Trimming shortened V by 4 bases and J by 0 bases, and 14 bases separated the two germline ends. Germline V gives CDR1 SGHNT, CDR2 YYREEE (reference sequence). The CDR3 is 15 amino acids. CDR3 in DNA: TGTGCCAGCAGCCCTTATCCAAGCAGCTCCTACGAGCAGTACTTC. It translates to CASSPYPSSSYEQYF.

The chain links TRBV15 to TRBJ1-5; TRBD1 might be the D (6 bases). The CDR3 is 16 residues long. Germline V gene data show CDR1 as LNHNV and CDR2 as YYDKDF (reference sequence). Trimming shortened V by 3 bases and J by 6 bases, and 18 bases separated the two germline ends. CDR3 DNA sequence: TGTGCCACCAGCAGGGCCCACGGGGGGCCCGGTCAGCCCCAGCATTTT. Protein sequence: CATSRAHGGPGQPQHF.

This clonotype has a count of ten or more. The rearrangement joins TRBV7-2 to TRBJ2-7; D possibly matches TRBD1 or TRBD2 (6 bases each). This CDR3 comprises 15 residues. Trimming stripped 5 bases from V and 2 bases from J, with 16 bases between. The germline V gene encodes CDR1 SGHTA and CDR2 FQGNSA. The CDR3 protein is CASSPGGQGTYEQYF. The CDR3 coding sequence is TGTGCCAGCAGCCCTGGGGGGCAGGGAACCTACGAGCAGTACTTC. The entire variable domain, with the rest obtained from reference TRBV7-2 and TRBJ2-7, is as follows: GAGVSQSPSNKVTEKGKDVELRCDPISGHTALYWYRQSLGQGLEFLIYFQGNSAPDKSGLPSDRFSAERTGGSVSTLTIQRTQQEDSAVYLCASSPGGQGTYEQYFGPGTRLTVT.

This clonotype has at least ten counts. The chain joins TRBV11-2 to TRBJ1-1; TRBD1 might be the D (5 bases). V lost 5 bases and J lost 0, with 13 bases in between. Per the germline V gene, CDR1 is SGHAT and CDR2 is FQNNGV. The CDR3 is 15 amino acids. In DNA, the CDR3 is TGTGCCAGCAGCCCGCAAGGGGCCATGAACACTGAAGCTTTCTTT. Translated: CASSPQGAMNTEAFF.

The chain links TRBV20-1 to TRBJ1-1, with D perhaps TRBD1 (5 bases). From germline, CDR1 is DFQATT and CDR2 SNEGSKA (reference sequence). The V end lost 6 bases, the J end lost 2 bases, and 19 bases lay between the germline ends. CDR3 size: 15 residues. The CDR3, as DNA: TGCAGTGCCCCAGGGTCGGGGTTAGGCAACACTGAAGCTTTCTTT. It encodes CSAPGSGLGNTEAFF.

There are many counts of this clonotype. The chain employs TRBV7-8 and TRBJ1-3; D ambiguous. The germline V gene has CDR1 SGHVS and CDR2 FQNEAQ. Trimming shortened V by 6 bases and J by 0 bases, and 3 bases separated the two germline ends. The CDR3 spans 12 residues. CDR3 loop: CASRLSGNTIYF. CDR3 DNA sequence: TGTGCCAGCAGGCTCTCTGGAAACACCATATATTTT.

This sequence joins TRBV27 and TRBJ1-1; TRBD1 matches 11 bases. The V segment lost 4 bases and the J segment 4 bases; nucleotides outside the gene matches: 11. CDR1 is MNHEY and CDR2 is SMNVEV in the germline V gene (reference sequence). The CDR3 contains 17 residues. The CDR3 sequence is CASSSTGTGGMTTEAFF. The CDR3, as DNA: TGTGCCAGCAGTTCCACCGGGACAGGGGGTATGACCACTGAAGCTTTCTTT.

This clonotype appeared many times. The chain is built from TRBV20-1 and TRBJ2-5, with D unresolved. Germline assignment: CDR1 DFQATT and CDR2 SNEGSKA (reference sequence). V lost 5 bases to trimming and J lost 5 bases, with 15 bases between them. This CDR3 spans 13 amino acids. The chain's CDR3 is CSAVGDLSETQYF. The CDR3 DNA is TGCAGTGCTGTAGGTGACCTTTCGGAGACCCAGTACTTC.

This clonotype was detected ten times or more. V is TRBV20-1 and J is TRBJ1-1; D call uncertain. Trimming left V 3 bases short and J 11 bases short, with 16 bases between. Germline loops: CDR1 DFQATT, CDR2 SNEGSKA (reference sequence). The CDR3 consists of 12 residues. The CDR3 sequence: CSASVPGPVAFF. CDR3 nucleotide sequence: TGCAGTGCTAGTGTACCGGGCCCCGTGGCTTTCTTT.

Ten or more counts support this clonotype. This chain connects TRBV24-1 to TRBJ2-3, with TRBD1 identical over 7 bases. This CDR3 comprises 15 residues. Germline-derived CDR1 and CDR2 are KGHDR and SFDVKD. V shed 3 bases, J shed 3 bases, and the junction held 5 bases outside the gene matches. The CDR3 nucleotides read TGTGCCACCAGTGATATCTCACAGGGGACAGATACGCAGTATTTT. Amino acid sequence: CATSDISQGTDTQYF.

This clonotype was detected many times. The chain links TRBV30 to TRBJ1-2; a possible D gene is TRBD1 (5 bases). V was shortened by 4 bases and J by 0 bases, with 9 bases between the two germline ends. The CDR3 consists of 13 residues. In germline, CDR1 is GTSNPN, CDR2 SVGIG (reference sequence). The DNA for the CDR3 is TGTGCCTGGACTGCGGGGGCTAACTATGGCTACACCTTC. Its protein is CAWTAGANYGYTF.

The chain uses TRBV20-1 and TRBJ2-5, with 14 nucleotides matching TRBD2. Germline V CDR1 and CDR2: DFQATT, SNEGSKA (reference sequence). The CDR3 extends over 15 amino acids. This CDR3 is CSPRLAGGSRETQYF. CDR3 sequence (DNA): TGCAGCCCTAGACTAGCGGGAGGGTCCAGGGAGACCCAGTACTTC.